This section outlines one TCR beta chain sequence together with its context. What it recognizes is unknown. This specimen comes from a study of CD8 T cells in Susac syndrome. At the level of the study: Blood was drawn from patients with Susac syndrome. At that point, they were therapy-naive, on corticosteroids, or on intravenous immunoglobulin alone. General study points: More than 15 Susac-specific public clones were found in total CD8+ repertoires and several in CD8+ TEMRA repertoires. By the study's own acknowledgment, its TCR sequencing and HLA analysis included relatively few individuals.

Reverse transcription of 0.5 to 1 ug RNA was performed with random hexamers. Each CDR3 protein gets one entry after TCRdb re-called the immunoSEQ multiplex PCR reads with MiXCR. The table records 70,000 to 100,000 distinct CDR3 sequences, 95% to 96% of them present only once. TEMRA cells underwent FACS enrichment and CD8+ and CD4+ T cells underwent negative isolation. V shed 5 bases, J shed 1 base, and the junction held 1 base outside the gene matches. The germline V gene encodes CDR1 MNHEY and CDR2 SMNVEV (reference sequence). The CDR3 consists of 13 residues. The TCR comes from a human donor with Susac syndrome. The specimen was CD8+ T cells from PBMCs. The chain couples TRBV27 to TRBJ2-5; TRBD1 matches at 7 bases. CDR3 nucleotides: TGTGCCAGCAGTACAGGGGCCCAAGAGACCCAGTACTTC. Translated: CASSTGAQETQYF.